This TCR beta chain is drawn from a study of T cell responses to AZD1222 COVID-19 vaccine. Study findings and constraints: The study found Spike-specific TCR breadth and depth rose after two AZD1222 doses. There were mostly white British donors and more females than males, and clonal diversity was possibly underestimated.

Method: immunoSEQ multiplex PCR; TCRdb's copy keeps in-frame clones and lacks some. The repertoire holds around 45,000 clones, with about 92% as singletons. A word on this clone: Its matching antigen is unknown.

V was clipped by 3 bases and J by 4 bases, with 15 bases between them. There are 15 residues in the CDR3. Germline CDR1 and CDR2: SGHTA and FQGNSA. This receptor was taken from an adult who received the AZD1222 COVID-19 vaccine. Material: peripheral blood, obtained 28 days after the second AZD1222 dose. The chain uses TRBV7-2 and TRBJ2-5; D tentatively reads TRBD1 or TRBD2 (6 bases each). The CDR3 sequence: CASSLVSRGGETQYF. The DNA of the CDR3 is TGTGCCAGCAGCTTGGTTAGCAGGGGAGGAGAGACCCAGTACTTC.